This TCR beta chain was identified in a study of T-cell reconstitution after alpha-beta-depleted transplantation in children. The germline gives CDR1 KGHDR, CDR2 SFDVKD. CDR3 length equals 14 residues. V was clipped by 3 bases and J by 1 base, with 7 bases between them. In its sample, this clonotype was seen many times. Preparation of the TCRbeta library was carried out with unique molecular identifiers. TCRdb redid the calling of the PCR reads with MiXCR, one entry per CDR3 protein. The table lists 640,000 or so distinct CDR3 sequences, roughly 17% of them singletons. Material: PBMCs from the stem cell graft donor, obtained from the stem cell graft. The rearrangement joins TRBV24-1 to TRBJ2-3; tentative D call: TRBD1 (6 bases). The receptor was isolated from a human donor who donated a stem cell graft to a child with acute myeloid leukemia. The CDR3, as DNA: TGTGCCACCAGTGATCGACAGGGCACAGATACGCAGTATTTT. Its translation: CATSDRQGTDTQYF.